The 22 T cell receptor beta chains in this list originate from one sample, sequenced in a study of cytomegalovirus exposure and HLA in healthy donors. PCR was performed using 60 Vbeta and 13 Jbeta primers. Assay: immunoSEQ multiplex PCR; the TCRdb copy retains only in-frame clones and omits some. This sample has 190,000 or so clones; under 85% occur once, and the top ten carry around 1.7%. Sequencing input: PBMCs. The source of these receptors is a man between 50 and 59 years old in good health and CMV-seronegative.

The CDR3 nucleotides are TGTGCCACCAGCGCGACAGGCGAATCTGCTAACTATGGCTACACCTTC. This codes for CATSATGESANYGYTF. This chain uses TRBV15 with TRBJ1-2; TRBD1 might be the D (6 bases). This CDR3 is 16 amino acids long. Trimming took off 5 bases at V and 0 bases at J, with 16 bases between the two ends. Germline loops: CDR1 LNHNV, CDR2 YYDKDF (reference sequence). The full variable domain, completed using reference TRBV15 and TRBJ1-2, is DAMVIQNPRYQVTQFGKPVTLSCSQTLNHNVMYWYQQKSSQAPKLLFHYYDKDFNNEADTPDNFQSRRPNTSFCFLDIRSPGLGDTAMYLCATSATGESANYGYTFGSGTRLTVV.

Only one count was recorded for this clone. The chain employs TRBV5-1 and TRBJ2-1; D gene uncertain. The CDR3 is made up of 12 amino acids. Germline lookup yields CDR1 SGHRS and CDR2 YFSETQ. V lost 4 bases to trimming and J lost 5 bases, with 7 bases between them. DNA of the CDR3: TGCGCCAGCAGCAATTATGACAATGAGCAGTTCTTC. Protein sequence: CASSNYDNEQFF.

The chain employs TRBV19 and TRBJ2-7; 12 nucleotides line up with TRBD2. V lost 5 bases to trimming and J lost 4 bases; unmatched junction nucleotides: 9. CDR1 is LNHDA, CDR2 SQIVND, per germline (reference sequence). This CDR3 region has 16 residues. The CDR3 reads CASSRLAGVSGYEQYF. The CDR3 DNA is TGTGCCAGTAGTCGACTAGCGGGAGTCAGCGGGTACGAGCAGTACTTC. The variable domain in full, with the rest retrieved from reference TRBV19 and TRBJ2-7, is DGGITQSPKYLFRKEGQNVTLSCEQNLNHDAMYWYRQDPGQGLRLIYYSQIVNDFQKGDIAEGYSVSREKKESFPLTVTSAQKNPTAFYLCASSRLAGVSGYEQYFGPGTRLTVT.

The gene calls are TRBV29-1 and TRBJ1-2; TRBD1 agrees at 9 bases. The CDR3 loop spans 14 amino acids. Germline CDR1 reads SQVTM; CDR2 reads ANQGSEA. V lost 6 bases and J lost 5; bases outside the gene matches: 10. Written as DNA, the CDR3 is TGCAGCGTGGGACAGGGATTCGGTGGGTATGGCTACACCTTC. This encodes CSVGQGFGGYGYTF.

The CDR3 region has the DNA TGTGCCAGCAGCGTAGACAGCGGGAGGTACAATGAGCAGTTCTTC. It yields the protein CASSVDSGRYNEQFF. V gene TRBV9 combines with J gene TRBJ2-1; TRBD2 aligns across 9 bases. This CDR3 is 15 amino acids long. The ends lost 0 bases at V and 4 bases at J; junction bases unmatched: 2. Germline assignment: CDR1 SGDLS and CDR2 YYNGEE.

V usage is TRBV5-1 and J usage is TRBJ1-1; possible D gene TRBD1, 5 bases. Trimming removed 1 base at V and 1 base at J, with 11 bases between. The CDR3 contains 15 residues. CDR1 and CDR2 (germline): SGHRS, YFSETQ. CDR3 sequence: CASSLQGRQNTEAFF. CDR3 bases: TGCGCCAGCAGCTTGCAGGGCAGACAGAACACTGAAGCTTTCTTT.

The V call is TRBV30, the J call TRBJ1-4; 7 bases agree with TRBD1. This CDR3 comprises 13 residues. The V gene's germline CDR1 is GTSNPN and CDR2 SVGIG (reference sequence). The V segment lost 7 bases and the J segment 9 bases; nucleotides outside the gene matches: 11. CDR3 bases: TGTGCCTTCCCTGACAGGGTGAGTAAAAAACTGTTTTTT. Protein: CAFPDRVSKKLFF.

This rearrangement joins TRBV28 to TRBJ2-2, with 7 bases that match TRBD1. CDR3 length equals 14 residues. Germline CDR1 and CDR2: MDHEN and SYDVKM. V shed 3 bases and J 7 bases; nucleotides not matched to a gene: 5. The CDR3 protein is CASSFGQVDGELFF. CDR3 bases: TGTGCCAGCAGTTTTGGACAGGTAGACGGGGAGCTGTTTTTT.

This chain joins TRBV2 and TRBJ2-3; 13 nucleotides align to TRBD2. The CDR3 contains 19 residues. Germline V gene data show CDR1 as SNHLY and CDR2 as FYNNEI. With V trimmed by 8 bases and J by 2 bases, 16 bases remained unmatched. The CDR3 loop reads CASGPRLAGGRMSTDTQYF. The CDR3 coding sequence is TGTGCCAGCGGACCCCGACTAGCGGGGGGCAGGATGTCCACAGATACGCAGTATTTT. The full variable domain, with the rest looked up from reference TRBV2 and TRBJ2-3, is EPEVTQTPSHQVTQMGQEVILRCVPISNHLYFYWYRQILGQKVEFLVSFYNNEISEKSEIFDDQFSVERPDGSNFTLKIRSTKLEDSAMYFCASGPRLAGGRMSTDTQYFGPGTRLTVL.

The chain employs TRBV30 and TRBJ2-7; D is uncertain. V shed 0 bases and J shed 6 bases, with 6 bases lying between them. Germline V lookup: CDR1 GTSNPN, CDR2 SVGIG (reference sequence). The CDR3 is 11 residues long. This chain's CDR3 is CAWSVLAEQYF. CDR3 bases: TGTGCCTGGAGTGTATTGGCCGAGCAGTACTTC.

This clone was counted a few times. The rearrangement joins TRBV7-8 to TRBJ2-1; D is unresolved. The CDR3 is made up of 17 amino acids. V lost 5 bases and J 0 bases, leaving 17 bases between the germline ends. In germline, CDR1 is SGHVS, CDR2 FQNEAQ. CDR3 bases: TGTGCCAGCAGCCTAGGGCTGGGCCGTAGCTCCTACAATGAGCAGTTCTTC. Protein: CASSLGLGRSSYNEQFF.

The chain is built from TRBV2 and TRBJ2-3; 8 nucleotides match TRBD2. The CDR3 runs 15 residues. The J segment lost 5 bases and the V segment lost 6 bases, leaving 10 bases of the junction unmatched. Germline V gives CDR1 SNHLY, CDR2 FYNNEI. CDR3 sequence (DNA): TGTGCCAGCAGCTTAGCGGGGACTCGGGGAGATACGCAGTATTTT. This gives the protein CASSLAGTRGDTQYF.

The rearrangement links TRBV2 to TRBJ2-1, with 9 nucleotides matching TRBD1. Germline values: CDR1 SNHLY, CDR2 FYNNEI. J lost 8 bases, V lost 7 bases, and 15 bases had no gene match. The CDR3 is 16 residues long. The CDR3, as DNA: TGTGCCAGCAACCTAGACGGGGACAGGGAGAACGATGAGCAGTTCTTC. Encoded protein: CASNLDGDRENDEQFF.

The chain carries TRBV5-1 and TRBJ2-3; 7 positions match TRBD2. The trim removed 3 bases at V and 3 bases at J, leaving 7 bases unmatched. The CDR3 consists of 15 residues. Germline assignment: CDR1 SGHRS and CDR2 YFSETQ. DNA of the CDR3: TGCGCCAGCAGCTCTGACGCGGGAGTGACAGATACGCAGTATTTT. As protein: CASSSDAGVTDTQYF.

This CDR3 is CASSQELKTDTQYF. The CDR3 nucleotides read TGTGCCAGCAGCCAAGAACTAAAGACAGATACGCAGTATTTT. The chain has TRBV14 and TRBJ2-3; no definite D call. CDR1 SGHDN and CDR2 FVKESK come from the germline V gene. V was shortened by 0 bases and J by 3 bases, with 7 bases between the two germline ends. The length of the CDR3 is 14 residues.

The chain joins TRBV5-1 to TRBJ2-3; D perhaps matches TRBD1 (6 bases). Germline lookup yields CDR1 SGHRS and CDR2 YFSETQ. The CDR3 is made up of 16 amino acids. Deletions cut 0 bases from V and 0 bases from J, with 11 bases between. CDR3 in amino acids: CASSLGDRSSTDTQYF. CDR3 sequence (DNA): TGCGCCAGCAGCTTGGGTGACAGGAGTAGCACAGATACGCAGTATTTT.

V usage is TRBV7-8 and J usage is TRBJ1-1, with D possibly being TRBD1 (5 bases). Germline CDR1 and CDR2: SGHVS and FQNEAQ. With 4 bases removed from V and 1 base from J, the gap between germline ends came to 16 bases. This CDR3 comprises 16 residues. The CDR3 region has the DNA TGTGCCAGCAGCTGGGACGGGCGGGGATCGAACACTGAAGCTTTCTTT. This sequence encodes CASSWDGRGSNTEAFF.

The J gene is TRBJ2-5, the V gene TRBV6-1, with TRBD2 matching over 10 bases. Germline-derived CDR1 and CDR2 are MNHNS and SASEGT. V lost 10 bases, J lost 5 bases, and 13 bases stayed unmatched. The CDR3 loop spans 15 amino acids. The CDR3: CATVDSGGASETQYF. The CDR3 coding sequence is TGTGCCACCGTAGACAGCGGGGGGGCCTCGGAGACCCAGTACTTC.

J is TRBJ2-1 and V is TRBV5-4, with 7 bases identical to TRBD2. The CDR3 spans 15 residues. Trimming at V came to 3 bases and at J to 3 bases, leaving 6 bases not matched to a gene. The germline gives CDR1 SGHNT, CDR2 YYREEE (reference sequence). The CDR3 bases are TGTGCCAGCAGCTGGGGACCGGGGGGCTACAATGAGCAGTTCTTC. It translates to CASSWGPGGYNEQFF.

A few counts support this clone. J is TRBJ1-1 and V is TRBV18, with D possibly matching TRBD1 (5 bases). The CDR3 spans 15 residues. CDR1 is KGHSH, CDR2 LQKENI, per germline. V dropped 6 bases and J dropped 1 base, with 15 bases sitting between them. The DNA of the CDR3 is TGTGCCAGCTCTCTGATCGGGGGAAAGAACACTGAAGCTTTCTTT. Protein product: CASSLIGGKNTEAFF.

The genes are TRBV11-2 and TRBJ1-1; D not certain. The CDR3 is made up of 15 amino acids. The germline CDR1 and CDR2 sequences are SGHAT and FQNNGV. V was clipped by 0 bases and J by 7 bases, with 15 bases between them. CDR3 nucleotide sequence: TGTGCCAGCAGCTTAGATCACGCCATGAACGGTGAAGCTTTCTTT. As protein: CASSLDHAMNGEAFF.

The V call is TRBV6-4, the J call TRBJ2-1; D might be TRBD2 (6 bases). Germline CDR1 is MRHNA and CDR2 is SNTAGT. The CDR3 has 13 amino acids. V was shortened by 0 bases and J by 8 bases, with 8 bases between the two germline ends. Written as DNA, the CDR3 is TGTGCCAGCAGTGACTCCTGGGGGGATGAGCAGTTCTTC. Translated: CASSDSWGDEQFF.